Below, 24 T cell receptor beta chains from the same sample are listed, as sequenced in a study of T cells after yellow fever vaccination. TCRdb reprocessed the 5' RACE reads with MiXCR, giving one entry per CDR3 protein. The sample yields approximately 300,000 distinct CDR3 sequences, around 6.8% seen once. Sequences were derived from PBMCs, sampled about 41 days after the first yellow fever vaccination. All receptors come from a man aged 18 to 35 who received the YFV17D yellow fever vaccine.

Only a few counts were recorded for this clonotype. This CDR3 reads CASSPGTGKTYEQYF. DNA of the CDR3: TGTGCCAGCAGCCCGGGGACAGGGAAAACCTACGAGCAGTACTTC. The V and J genes are TRBV7-9 and TRBJ2-7; 9 positions agree with TRBD1. The CDR3 length is 15 residues. V lost 5 bases and J lost 2; bases outside the gene matches: 7. CDR1 and CDR2 from the germline V gene are SEHNR and FQNEAQ (reference sequence).

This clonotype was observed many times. CDR3 bases: TGTGCCAGCAGCCTTAGCGGGGCCGTCTCCTACAATGAGCAGTTCTTC. Translating gives CASSLSGAVSYNEQFF. V usage is TRBV5-5 and J usage is TRBJ2-1; the match to TRBD2 covers 8 bases. CDR3 length equals 16 residues. The ends lost 4 bases at V and 0 bases at J; junction bases unmatched: 6. CDR1 is SGHKS, CDR2 YYEKEE, per germline (reference sequence).

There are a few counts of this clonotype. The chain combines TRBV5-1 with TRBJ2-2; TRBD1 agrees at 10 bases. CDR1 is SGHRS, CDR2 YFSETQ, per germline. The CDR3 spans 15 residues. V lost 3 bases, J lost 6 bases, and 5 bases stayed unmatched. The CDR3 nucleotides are TGCGCCAGCAGCTGGGGGACAGGGGTTCCCGGGGAGCTGTTTTTT. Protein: CASSWGTGVPGELFF.

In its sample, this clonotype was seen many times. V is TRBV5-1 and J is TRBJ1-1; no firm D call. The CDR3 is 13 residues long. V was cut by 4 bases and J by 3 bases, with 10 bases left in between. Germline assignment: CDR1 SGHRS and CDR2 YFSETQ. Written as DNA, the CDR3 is TGCGCCAGCAGCGAGAGTACCGACACTGAAGCTTTCTTT. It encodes CASSESTDTEAFF. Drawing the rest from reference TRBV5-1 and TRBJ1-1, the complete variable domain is KAGVTQTPRYLIKTRGQQVTLSCSPISGHRSVSWYQQTPGQGLQFLFEYFSETQRNKGNFPGRFSGRQFSNSRSEMNVSTLELGDSALYLCASSESTDTEAFFGQGTRLTVV.

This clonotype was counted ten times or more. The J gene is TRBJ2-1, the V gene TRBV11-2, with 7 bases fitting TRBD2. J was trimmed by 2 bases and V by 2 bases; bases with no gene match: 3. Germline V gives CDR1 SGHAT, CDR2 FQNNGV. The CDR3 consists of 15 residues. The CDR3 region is CASSLNGGTYNEQFF. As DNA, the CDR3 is TGTGCCAGCAGCTTAAACGGGGGGACCTACAATGAGCAGTTCTTC.

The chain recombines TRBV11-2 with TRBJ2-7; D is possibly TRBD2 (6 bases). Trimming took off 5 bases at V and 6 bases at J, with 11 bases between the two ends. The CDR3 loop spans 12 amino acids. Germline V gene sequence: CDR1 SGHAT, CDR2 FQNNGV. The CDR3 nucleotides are TGTGCCAGCAGCCCGGGGGACTCCGAGCAGTACTTC. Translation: CASSPGDSEQYF.

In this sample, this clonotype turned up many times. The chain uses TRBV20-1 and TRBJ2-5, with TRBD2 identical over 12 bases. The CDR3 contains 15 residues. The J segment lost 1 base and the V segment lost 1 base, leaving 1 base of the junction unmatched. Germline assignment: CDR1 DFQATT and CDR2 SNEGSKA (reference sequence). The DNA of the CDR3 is TGCAGTGCTAGAGGGACTAGCGGGGTCCAAGAGACCCAGTACTTC. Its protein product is CSARGTSGVQETQYF.

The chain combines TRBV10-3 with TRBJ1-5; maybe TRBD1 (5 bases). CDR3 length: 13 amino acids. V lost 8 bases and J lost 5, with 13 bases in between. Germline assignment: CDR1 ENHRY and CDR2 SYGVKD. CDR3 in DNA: TGTGCCATCGGATACACGGGGGATCAGCCCCAGCATTTT. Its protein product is CAIGYTGDQPQHF.

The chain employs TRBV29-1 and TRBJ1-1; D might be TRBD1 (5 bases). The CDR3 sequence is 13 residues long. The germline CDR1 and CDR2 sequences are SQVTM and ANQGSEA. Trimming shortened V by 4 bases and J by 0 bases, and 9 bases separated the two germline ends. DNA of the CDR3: TGCAGCGTTGGGGGCCTAATGAACACTGAAGCTTTCTTT. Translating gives CSVGGLMNTEAFF.

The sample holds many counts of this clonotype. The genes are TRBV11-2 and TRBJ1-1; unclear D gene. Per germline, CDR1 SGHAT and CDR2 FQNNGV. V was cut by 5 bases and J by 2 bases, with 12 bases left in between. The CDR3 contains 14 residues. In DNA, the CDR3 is TGTGCCAGCAGCCCGACAACGCCAAACACTGAAGCTTTCTTT. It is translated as CASSPTTPNTEAFF.

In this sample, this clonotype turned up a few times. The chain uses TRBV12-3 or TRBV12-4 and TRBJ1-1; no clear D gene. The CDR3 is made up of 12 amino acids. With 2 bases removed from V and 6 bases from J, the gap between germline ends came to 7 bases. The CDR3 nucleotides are TGTGCCAGCAGTTTATCTACCCCTGAAGCTTTCTTT. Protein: CASSLSTPEAFF.

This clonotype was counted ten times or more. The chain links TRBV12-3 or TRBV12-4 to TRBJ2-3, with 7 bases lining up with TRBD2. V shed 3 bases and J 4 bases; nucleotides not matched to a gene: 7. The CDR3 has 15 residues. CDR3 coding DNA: TGTGCCAGCAGTTTTAGGGGAGGGAGGTCAGATACGCAGTATTTT. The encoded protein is CASSFRGGRSDTQYF.

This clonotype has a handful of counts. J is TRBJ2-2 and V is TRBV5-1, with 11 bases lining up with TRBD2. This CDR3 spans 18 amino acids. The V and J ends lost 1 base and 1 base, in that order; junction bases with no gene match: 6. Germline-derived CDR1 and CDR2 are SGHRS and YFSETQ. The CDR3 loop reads CASSLRTSGGLNTGELFF. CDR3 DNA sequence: TGCGCCAGCAGCTTGAGAACTAGCGGGGGCCTGAACACCGGGGAGCTGTTTTTT.

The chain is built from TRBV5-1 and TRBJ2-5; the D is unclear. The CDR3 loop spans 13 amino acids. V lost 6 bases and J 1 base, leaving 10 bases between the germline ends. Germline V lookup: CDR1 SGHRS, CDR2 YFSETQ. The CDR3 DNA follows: TGCGCCAGCAAGGTTCGGGCCCAAGAGACCCAGTACTTC. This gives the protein CASKVRAQETQYF.

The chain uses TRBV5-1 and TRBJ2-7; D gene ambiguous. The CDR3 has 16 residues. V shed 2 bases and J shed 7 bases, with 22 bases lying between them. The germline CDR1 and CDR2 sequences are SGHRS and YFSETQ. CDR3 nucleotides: TGCGCCAGCAGCTTAACGGTCGCAGGTCACCTGCGGGAGCAGTACTTC. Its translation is CASSLTVAGHLREQYF.

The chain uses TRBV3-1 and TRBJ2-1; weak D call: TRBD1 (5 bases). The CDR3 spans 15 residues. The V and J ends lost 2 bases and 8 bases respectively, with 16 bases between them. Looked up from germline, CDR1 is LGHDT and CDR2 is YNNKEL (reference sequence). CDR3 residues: CASSQSPGHLDEQFF. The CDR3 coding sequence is TGTGCCAGCAGCCAAAGCCCTGGACATCTCGATGAGCAGTTCTTC.

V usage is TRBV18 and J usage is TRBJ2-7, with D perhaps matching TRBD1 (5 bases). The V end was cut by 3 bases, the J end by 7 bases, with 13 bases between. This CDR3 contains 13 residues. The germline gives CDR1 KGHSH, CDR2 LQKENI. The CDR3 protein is CASSPGAAMEQYV. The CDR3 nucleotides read TGTGCCAGCTCACCTGGGGCAGCGATGGAGCAGTACGTC.

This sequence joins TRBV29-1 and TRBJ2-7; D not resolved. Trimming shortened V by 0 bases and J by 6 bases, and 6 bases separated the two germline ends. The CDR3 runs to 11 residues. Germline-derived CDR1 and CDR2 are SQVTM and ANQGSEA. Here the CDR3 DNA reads TGCAGCGTTGAAGATCTAGGCGAGCAGTACGTC. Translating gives CSVEDLGEQYV.

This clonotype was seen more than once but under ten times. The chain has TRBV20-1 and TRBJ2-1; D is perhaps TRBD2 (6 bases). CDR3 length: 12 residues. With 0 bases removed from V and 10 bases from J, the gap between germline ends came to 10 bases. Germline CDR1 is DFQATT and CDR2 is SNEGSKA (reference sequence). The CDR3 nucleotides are TGCAGTGCTAGAGATGTCGGGGGAGAGCAGTTCTTC. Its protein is CSARDVGGEQFF.

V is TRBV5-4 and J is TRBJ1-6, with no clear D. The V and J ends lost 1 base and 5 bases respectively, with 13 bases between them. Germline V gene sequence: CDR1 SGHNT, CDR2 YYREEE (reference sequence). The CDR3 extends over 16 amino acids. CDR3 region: CASSLTVLINNSPLHF. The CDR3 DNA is TGTGCCAGCAGCTTGACAGTTTTGATAAATAATTCACCCCTCCACTTT.

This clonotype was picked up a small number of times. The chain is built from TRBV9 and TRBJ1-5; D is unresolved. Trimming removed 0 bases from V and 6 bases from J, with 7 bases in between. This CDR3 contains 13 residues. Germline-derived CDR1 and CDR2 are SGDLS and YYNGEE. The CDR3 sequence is CASSVDYTQPQHF. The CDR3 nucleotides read TGTGCCAGCAGCGTAGATTATACTCAGCCCCAGCATTTT.

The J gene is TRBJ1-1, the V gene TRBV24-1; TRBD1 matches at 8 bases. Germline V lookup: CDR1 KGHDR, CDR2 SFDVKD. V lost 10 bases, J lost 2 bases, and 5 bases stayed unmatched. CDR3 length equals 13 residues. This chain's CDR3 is CATRQGLNTEAFF. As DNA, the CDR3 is TGTGCCACGAGACAGGGGTTAAACACTGAAGCTTTCTTT.

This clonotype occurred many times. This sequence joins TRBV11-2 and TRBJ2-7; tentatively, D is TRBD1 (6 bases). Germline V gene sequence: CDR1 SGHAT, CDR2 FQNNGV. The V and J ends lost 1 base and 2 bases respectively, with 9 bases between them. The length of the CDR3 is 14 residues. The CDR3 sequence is CASSLVQGPYEQYF. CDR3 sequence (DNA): TGTGCCAGCAGCTTAGTTCAGGGGCCCTACGAGCAGTACTTC.

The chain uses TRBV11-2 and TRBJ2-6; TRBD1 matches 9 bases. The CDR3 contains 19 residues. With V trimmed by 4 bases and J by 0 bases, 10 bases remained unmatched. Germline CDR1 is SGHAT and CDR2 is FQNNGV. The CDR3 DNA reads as TGTGCCAGCAGCTCGTTAAAGACAGGGGGGAACTCTGGGGCCAACGTCCTGACTTTC. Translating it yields CASSSLKTGGNSGANVLTF.